Listed below are T cell receptor beta chains from one sample, sequenced in a study of blood T cells in healthy people across ages. Using its own MiXCR run on the 5' RACE reads, TCRdb lists one record per CDR3 protein. The sample holds about a million distinct CDR3 sequences, about 51% seen once. The specimen was blood. The receptor set was obtained from a woman aged 60-70 years in good health. Both conserved end residues are part of each CDR3. D genes are given only for firm matches. Clone size appears in some rows only: once, few, many, or a class for an expanded clone.

J: TRBJ1-4; V: TRBV12-3/TRBV12-4; D: TRBD1; size: .; CDR3: CASSWGTGPMQKLFF; DNA: TGTGCCAGCAGTTGGGGGACAGGGCCTATGCAAAAACTGTTTTTT
J: TRBJ2-1; V: TRBV4-3; D: TRBD2; size: many; CDR3: CASSQDIAGGLYEQFF; DNA: TGCGCCAGCAGCCAAGATATAGCGGGAGGATTGTATGAGCAGTTCTTC
J: TRBJ2-3; V: TRBV20-1; D: TRBD2; size: .; CDR3: CSARLAGGPVDTQYF; DNA: TGCAGTGCTAGACTAGCGGGAGGGCCGGTAGATACGCAGTATTTT
J: TRBJ1-2; V: TRBV20-1; D: .; size: few; CDR3: CSAPLGRVYGYTF; DNA: TGCAGTGCCCCACTGGGGAGGGTCTACGGCTACACCTTC
J: TRBJ2-7; V: TRBV12-5; D: .; size: .; CDR3: CASGLAGAYNEQYF; DNA: TGTGCTAGTGGTTTGGCCGGGGCCTACAATGAGCAGTACTTC
J: TRBJ2-1; V: TRBV7-3; D: TRBD2; size: .; CDR3: CASRVGGLAGGSNEQFF; DNA: TGTGCCAGCAGGGTGGGCGGACTAGCGGGAGGAAGCAATGAGCAGTTCTTC
J: TRBJ2-5; V: TRBV6-1; D: TRBD1; size: .; CDR3: CASRNRDRGQEQETQYF; DNA: TGTGCCAGCAGAAACCGGGACAGGGGCCAGGAACAAGAGACCCAGTACTTC
J: TRBJ1-4; V: TRBV6-2/TRBV6-3; D: .; size: .; CDR3: CASSFGGPEKLFF; DNA: TGTGCCAGCAGTTTTGGGGGACCGGAAAAACTGTTTTTT
J: TRBJ2-2; V: TRBV7-8; D: .; size: .; CDR3: CASSLVGGPNTGELFF; DNA: TGTGCCAGCAGCTTAGTCGGGGGCCCGAACACCGGGGAGCTGTTTTTT
J: TRBJ2-7; V: TRBV20-1; D: TRBD2; size: .; CDR3: CSASPSGRAGYEQYF; DNA: TGCAGTGCTAGCCCCAGCGGGAGGGCCGGATACGAGCAGTACTTC
J: TRBJ2-5; V: TRBV7-9; D: TRBD1; size: .; CDR3: CTSSLGTASEETQHF; DNA: TGTACCAGCAGCTTAGGGACAGCTTCGGAAGAGACCCAGCACTTC
J: TRBJ2-1; V: TRBV6-2/TRBV6-3; D: TRBD1; size: .; CDR3: CASGSGTGFNEQFF; DNA: TGTGCCAGCGGATCCGGGACAGGGTTCAATGAGCAGTTCTTC
J: TRBJ2-7; V: TRBV7-2; D: TRBD2; size: .; CDR3: CASSLPRGGTFDYEQYF; DNA: TGTGCCAGCAGCTTACCCCGGGGGGGCACTTTTGACTACGAGCAGTACTTC
J: TRBJ1-1; V: TRBV5-6; D: .; size: .; CDR3: CASIEYPGRMNTEAFF; DNA: TGTGCCAGCATCGAATACCCAGGGAGAATGAACACTGAAGCTTTCTTT
J: TRBJ1-4; V: TRBV18; D: .; size: .; CDR3: CASSPPEQEQKLFF; DNA: TGTGCCAGCTCACCACCGGAACAGGAGCAAAAACTGTTTTTT
J: TRBJ2-5; V: TRBV28; D: .; size: few; CDR3: CASSLYWDSRQKETQYF; DNA: TGTGCCAGCAGTTTATATTGGGACTCACGACAAAAAGAGACCCAGTACTTC
J: TRBJ1-1; V: TRBV7-2; D: TRBD1; size: .; CDR3: CASSPGYRGKSTYPEAFF; DNA: TGTGCCAGCAGCCCGGGATACAGGGGCAAATCGACTTACCCTGAAGCTTTCTTT
J: TRBJ2-7; V: TRBV20-1; D: .; size: .; CDR3: CSARVLYEQYF; DNA: TGCAGTGCTAGAGTTCTCTACGAGCAGTACTTC
J: TRBJ2-7; V: TRBV7-2; D: TRBD2; size: .; CDR3: CASHGLAEEGYEQYF; DNA: TGTGCCAGCCATGGACTAGCCGAAGAGGGCTACGAGCAGTACTTC
J: TRBJ2-7; V: TRBV20-1; D: TRBD1; size: .; CDR3: CSATPTGRSYGQYF; DNA: TGCAGTGCAACCCCGACAGGGAGATCCTACGGGCAGTACTTC
J: TRBJ2-5; V: TRBV3-1; D: .; size: .; CDR3: CASNQDRLQGDSYF; DNA: TGTGCCAGCAACCAAGATCGATTACAGGGCGATTCGTACTTC
J: TRBJ2-5; V: TRBV2; D: TRBD2; size: few; CDR3: CASRASGSPETQYF; DNA: TGTGCCAGCAGGGCTAGCGGGAGTCCAGAGACCCAGTACTTC
J: TRBJ1-5; V: TRBV20-1; D: TRBD1; size: few; CDR3: CSARDPGRGKPQHF; DNA: TGCAGTGCTAGAGATCCTGGCAGGGGGAAGCCCCAGCATTTT
J: TRBJ2-1; V: TRBV20-1; D: TRBD2; size: .; CDR3: CSFFPNAGRLNEQFF; DNA: TGCAGTTTCTTCCCGAATGCCGGGAGGCTCAATGAGCAGTTCTTC
J: TRBJ2-1; V: TRBV24-1; D: .; size: .; CDR3: CATSDGQPYNEQFF; DNA: TGTGCCACCAGTGATGGACAGCCTTACAATGAGCAGTTCTTC
J: TRBJ2-1; V: TRBV7-2; D: TRBD2; size: .; CDR3: CASSFSLAGGFNEQFF; DNA: TGTGCCAGCAGCTTCTCACTAGCGGGAGGATTCAATGAGCAGTTCTTC
J: TRBJ2-5; V: TRBV27; D: TRBD2; size: .; CDR3: CASSWRGGLETQYF; DNA: TGTGCCAGCAGCTGGCGGGGGGGATTGGAGACCCAGTACTTC
J: TRBJ2-3; V: TRBV28; D: TRBD2; size: few; CDR3: CASSSTGLAVTDTQYF; DNA: TGTGCCAGCAGTTCCACGGGACTAGCGGTCACAGATACGCAGTATTTT
J: TRBJ2-1; V: TRBV11-2; D: .; size: .; CDR3: CASNYRGQANEQFF; DNA: TGTGCCAGTAATTACCGGGGGCAAGCAAATGAGCAGTTCTTC
J: TRBJ2-7; V: TRBV3-1; D: .; size: .; CDR3: CASSQVSEQYF; DNA: TGTGCCAGCAGCCAAGTGAGCGAGCAGTACTTC
J: TRBJ2-3; V: TRBV7-9; D: TRBD2; size: .; CDR3: CANSRDYTDTQYF; DNA: TGTGCCAATTCCAGGGACTACACAGATACGCAGTATTTT